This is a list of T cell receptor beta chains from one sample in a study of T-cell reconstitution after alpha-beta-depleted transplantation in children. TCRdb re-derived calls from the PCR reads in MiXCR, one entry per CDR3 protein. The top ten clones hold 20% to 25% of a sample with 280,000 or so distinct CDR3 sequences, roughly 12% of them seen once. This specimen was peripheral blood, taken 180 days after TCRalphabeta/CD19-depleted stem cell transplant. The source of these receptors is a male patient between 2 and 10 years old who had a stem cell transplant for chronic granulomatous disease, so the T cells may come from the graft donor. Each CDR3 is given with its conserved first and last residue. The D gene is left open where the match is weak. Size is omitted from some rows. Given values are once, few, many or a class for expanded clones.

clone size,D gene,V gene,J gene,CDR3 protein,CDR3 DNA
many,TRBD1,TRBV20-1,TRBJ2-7,CSATMPTGGYYEQYF,TGCAGTGCGACGATGCCGACAGGGGGATATTACGAGCAGTACTTC
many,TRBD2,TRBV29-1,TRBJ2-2,CSAVAGASNTGELFF,TGCAGCGCCGTAGCGGGAGCCTCGAACACCGGGGAGCTGTTTTTT
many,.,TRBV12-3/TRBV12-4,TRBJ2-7,CASRLNMGSYEQYF,TGTGCCAGCAGATTAAATATGGGTTCCTACGAGCAGTACTTC
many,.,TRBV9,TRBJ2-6,CASNGRGHSNSGANVLTF,TGTGCCAGCAACGGCAGGGGACACTCCAACTCTGGGGCCAACGTCCTGACTTTC
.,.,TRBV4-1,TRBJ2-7,CASSQGGAVPSYEQYF,TGCGCCAGCAGCCAAGGGGGAGCGGTTCCCTCCTACGAGCAGTACTTC
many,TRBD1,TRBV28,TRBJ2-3,CASRTTQGALWTDTQYF,TGTGCCAGCAGGACCACTCAGGGGGCTCTGTGGACAGATACGCAGTATTTT
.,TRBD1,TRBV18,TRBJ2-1,CASSLDRVINNEQFF,TGTGCCAGCTCATTAGACAGGGTTATTAACAATGAGCAGTTCTTC
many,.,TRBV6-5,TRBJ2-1,CASSWAGSPYNEQFF,TGTGCCAGCAGTTGGGCGGGATCCCCCTACAATGAGCAGTTCTTC
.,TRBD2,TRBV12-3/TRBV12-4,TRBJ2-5,CASSFPSGGGETQYF,TGTGCCAGCAGTTTCCCTAGCGGGGGGGGAGAGACCCAGTACTTC
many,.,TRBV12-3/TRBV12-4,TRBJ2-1,CASSQRGSSYNEQFF,TGTGCCAGCAGCCAAAGGGGGAGCTCCTACAATGAGCAGTTCTTC
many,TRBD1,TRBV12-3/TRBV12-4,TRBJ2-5,CASTPGGWDRPQYF,TGTGCCAGCACCCCAGGGGGCTGGGATCGACCCCAGTACTTC
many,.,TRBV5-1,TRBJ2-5,CASCYWDGQETQYF,TGCGCCAGCTGCTATTGGGACGGACAAGAGACCCAGTACTTC
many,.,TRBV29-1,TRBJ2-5,CSVFFRTAQETQYF,TGCAGCGTTTTTTTTCGGACAGCTCAAGAGACCCAGTACTTC
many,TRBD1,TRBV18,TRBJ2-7,CASSPGQGVHEQYF,TGTGCCAGCTCGCCGGGACAGGGGGTCCACGAGCAGTACTTC
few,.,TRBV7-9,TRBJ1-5,CASSFSDQPQHF,TGTGCCAGCAGCTTCTCGGATCAGCCCCAGCATTTT
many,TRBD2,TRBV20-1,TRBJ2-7,CSARDSGGIYEQYF,TGCAGTGCTAGAGATAGCGGGGGGATCTACGAGCAGTACTTC
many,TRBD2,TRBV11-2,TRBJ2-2,CASSRSISGGRYTGELFF,TGTGCCAGCAGCCGTAGTATTAGCGGGGGGCGGTACACCGGGGAGCTGTTTTTT
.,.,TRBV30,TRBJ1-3,CAWSAVNSGNTIYF,TGTGCCTGGAGTGCAGTCAACTCTGGAAACACCATATATTTT
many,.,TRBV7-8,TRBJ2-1,CASSLVGERRPYNEQFF,TGTGCCAGCAGCTTAGTGGGCGAGCGACGACCCTACAATGAGCAGTTCTTC
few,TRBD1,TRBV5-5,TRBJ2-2,CASSLPQLGQGSTGELFF,TGTGCCAGCAGCTTGCCGCAGTTGGGACAGGGATCCACCGGGGAGCTGTTTTTT
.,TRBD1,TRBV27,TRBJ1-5,CASSLWGQGIGHGPQHF,TGTGCCAGCAGTTTATGGGGACAGGGCATCGGTCATGGGCCCCAGCATTTT
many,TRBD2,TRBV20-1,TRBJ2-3,CSAPPGGGSPTDTQYF,TGCAGTGCTCCCCCGGGGGGGGGATCCCCCACAGATACGCAGTATTTT
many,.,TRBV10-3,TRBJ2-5,CAISDRGVAGETQYF,TGTGCCATCAGTGACAGGGGAGTGGCGGGGGAGACCCAGTACTTC
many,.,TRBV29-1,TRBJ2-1,CSVEGAGQTLYNEQFF,TGCAGCGTTGAAGGGGCCGGACAGACCCTCTACAATGAGCAGTTCTTC
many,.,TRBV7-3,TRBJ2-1,CASSLGPHNEQFF,TGTGCCAGCAGCTTAGGGCCTCACAATGAGCAGTTCTTC
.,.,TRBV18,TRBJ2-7,CASSTLTYEQYF,TGTGCCAGCTCAACATTGACCTACGAGCAGTACTTC
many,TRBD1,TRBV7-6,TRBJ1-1,CASSSGTGMNTEAFF,TGTGCCAGCAGCTCAGGGACAGGAATGAACACTGAAGCTTTCTTT
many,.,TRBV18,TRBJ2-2,CASSQGAGELFF,TGTGCCAGCTCACAGGGGGCCGGGGAGCTGTTTTTT
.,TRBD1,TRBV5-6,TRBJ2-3,CASSINRGMGTDTQYF,TGTGCCAGCAGCATAAACAGGGGAATGGGGACAGATACGCAGTATTTT
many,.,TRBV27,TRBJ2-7,CASSLSGGREQYF,TGTGCCAGCAGTTTATCGGGGGGCAGGGAGCAGTACTTC